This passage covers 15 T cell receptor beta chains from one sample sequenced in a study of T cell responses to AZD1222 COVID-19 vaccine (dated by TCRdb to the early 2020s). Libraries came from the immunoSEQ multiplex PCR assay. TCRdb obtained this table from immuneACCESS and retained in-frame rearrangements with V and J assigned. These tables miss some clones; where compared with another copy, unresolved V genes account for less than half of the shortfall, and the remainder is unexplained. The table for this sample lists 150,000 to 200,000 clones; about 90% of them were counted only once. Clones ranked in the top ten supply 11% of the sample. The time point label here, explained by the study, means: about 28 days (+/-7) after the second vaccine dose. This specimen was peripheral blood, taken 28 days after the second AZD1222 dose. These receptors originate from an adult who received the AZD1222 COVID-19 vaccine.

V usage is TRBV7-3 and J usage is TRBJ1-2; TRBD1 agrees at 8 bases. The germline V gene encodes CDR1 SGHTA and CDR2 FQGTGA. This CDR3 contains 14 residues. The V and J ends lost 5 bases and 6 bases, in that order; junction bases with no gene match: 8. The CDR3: CASSQTGDKDGYTF. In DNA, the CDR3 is TGTGCCAGCAGCCAGACAGGGGACAAGGATGGCTACACCTTC.

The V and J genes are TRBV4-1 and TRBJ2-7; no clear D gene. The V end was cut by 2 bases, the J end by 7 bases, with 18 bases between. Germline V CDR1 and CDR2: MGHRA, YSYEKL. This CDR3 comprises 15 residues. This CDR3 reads CASSQPRDGRWEQYF. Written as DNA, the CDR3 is TGCGCCAGCAGCCAACCCCGAGACGGCCGTTGGGAGCAGTACTTC.

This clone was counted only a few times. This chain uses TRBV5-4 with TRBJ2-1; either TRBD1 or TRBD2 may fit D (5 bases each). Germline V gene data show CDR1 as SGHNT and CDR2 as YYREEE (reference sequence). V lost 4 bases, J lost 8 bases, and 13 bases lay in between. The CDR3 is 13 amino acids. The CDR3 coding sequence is TGTGCCAGCAGCGTGATTGGGACGTATGAGCAGTTCTTC. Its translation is CASSVIGTYEQFF. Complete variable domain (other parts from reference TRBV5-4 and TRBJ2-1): ETGVTQSPTHLIKTRGQQVTLRCSSQSGHNTVSWYQQALGQGPQFIFQYYREEENGRGNFPPRFSGLQFPNYSSELNVNALELDDSALYLCASSVIGTYEQFFGPGTRLTVL.

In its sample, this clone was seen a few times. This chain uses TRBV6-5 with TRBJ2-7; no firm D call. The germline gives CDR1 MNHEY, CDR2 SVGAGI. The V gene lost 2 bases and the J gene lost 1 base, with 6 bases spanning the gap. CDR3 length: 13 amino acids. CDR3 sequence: CASSYATSYEQYF. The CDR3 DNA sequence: TGTGCCAGCAGTTACGCCACATCCTACGAGCAGTACTTC.

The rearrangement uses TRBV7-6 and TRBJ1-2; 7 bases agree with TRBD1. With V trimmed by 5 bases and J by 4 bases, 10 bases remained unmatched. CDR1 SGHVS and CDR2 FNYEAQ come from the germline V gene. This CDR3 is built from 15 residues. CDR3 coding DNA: TGTGCCAGCAGCCCGACAGGGATCTCTAGCTATGGCTACACCTTC. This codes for CASSPTGISSYGYTF.

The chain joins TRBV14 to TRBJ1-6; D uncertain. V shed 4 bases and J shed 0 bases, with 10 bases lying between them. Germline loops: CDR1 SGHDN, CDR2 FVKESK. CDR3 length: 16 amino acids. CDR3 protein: CASSRALGSYNSPLHF. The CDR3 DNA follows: TGTGCCAGCAGCCGGGCCTTGGGCTCCTATAATTCACCCCTCCACTTT.

Here the CDR3 DNA reads TGTGCCAGCTCACCCGCTGGCGGCGCCGGGGAGCTGTTTTTT. Encoded protein: CASSPAGGAGELFF. This chain uses TRBV18 with TRBJ2-2; no firm D call. The germline CDR1 and CDR2 sequences are KGHSH and LQKENI. The CDR3 has 14 amino acids. V lost 3 bases and J lost 6, with 11 bases in between. The full variable domain, its missing parts supplied by reference TRBV18 and TRBJ2-2, is NAGVMQNPRHLVRRRGQEARLRCSPMKGHSHVYWYRQLPEEGLKFMVYLQKENIIDESGMPKERFSAEFPKEGPSILRIQQVVRGDSAAYFCASSPAGGAGELFFGEGSRLTVL.

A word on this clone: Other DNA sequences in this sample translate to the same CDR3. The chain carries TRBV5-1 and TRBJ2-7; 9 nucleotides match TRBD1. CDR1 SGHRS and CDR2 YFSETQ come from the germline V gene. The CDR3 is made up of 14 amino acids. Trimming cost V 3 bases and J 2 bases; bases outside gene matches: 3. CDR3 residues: CASSSGQGAYEQYF. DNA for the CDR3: TGCGCCAGCAGCTCGGGACAGGGCGCCTACGAGCAGTACTTC.

The CDR3 region is CASLGGGLVYGYTF. The CDR3 DNA reads TGTGCCAGCTTGGGTGGTGGTTTAGTCTATGGCTACACCTTC. V is TRBV28 and J is TRBJ1-2, with D hard to call. Trimming left V 8 bases short and J 4 bases short, with 17 bases between. The V gene's germline CDR1 is MDHEN and CDR2 SYDVKM. This CDR3 contains 14 residues.

The DNA of the CDR3 is TGTGCCAGCAGCCAACTAGCGGGGGGGCAGGAGACCCAGTACTTC. Its translation: CASSQLAGGQETQYF. V usage is TRBV3-1 (or the pseudogene TRBV3-2) and J usage is TRBJ2-5, with TRBD2 matching 12 bases. The CDR3 spans 15 residues. Germline values: CDR1 LGHDT, CDR2 YNNKEL (reference sequence). V gave up 2 bases and J gave up 5 bases; unmatched junction bases: 3.

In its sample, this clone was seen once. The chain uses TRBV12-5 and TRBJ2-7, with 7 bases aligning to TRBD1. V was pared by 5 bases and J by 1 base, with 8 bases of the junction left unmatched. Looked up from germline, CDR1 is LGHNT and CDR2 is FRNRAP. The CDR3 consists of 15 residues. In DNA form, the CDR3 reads TGTGCTAGTGGTCACACTCGACAGGGATCCTACGAGCAGTACTTC. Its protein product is CASGHTRQGSYEQYF.

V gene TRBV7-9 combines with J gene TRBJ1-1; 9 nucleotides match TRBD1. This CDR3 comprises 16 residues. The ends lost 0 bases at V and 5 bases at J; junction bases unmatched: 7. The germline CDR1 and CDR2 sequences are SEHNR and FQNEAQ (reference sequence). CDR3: CASSLARGTGQTEAFF. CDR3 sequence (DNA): TGTGCCAGCAGCTTAGCGCGAGGGACAGGGCAAACTGAAGCTTTCTTT.

The CDR3 sequence: CASSLTGALTGELFF. CDR3 coding DNA: TGTGCCAGCAGCCTCACAGGGGCGTTAACCGGGGAGCTGTTTTTT. This chain uses TRBV28 with TRBJ2-2; 7 bases are shared with TRBD1. The germline V gene encodes CDR1 MDHEN and CDR2 SYDVKM. V lost 6 bases to trimming and J lost 5 bases; unmatched junction nucleotides: 9. This CDR3 spans 15 amino acids.

The CDR3 bases are TGTGCCAGCAGCTTGGCGATTAATAATGAGCAGCAGTTCTTC. Its translation: CASSLAINNEQQFF. The chain has TRBV11-2 and TRBJ2-1; no clear D. Germline V gene data show CDR1 as SGHAT and CDR2 as FQNNGV. The length of the CDR3 is 14 residues. Trimming stripped 3 bases from V and 11 bases from J, with 17 bases between. The full variable domain, its missing parts supplied by reference TRBV11-2 and TRBJ2-1, is EAGVAQSPRYKIIEKRQSVAFWCNPISGHATLYWYQQILGQGPKLLIQFQNNGVVDDSQLPKDRFSAERLKGVDSTLKIQPAKLEDSAVYLCASSLAINNEQQFFGPGTRLTVL.

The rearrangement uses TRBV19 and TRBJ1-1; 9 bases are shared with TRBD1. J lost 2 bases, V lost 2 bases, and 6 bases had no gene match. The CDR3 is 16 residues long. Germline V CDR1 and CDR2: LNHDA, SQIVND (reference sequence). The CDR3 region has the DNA TGTGCCAGTAGTATAACAGGGGGCTTGGGAAACACTGAAGCTTTCTTT. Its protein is CASSITGGLGNTEAFF.